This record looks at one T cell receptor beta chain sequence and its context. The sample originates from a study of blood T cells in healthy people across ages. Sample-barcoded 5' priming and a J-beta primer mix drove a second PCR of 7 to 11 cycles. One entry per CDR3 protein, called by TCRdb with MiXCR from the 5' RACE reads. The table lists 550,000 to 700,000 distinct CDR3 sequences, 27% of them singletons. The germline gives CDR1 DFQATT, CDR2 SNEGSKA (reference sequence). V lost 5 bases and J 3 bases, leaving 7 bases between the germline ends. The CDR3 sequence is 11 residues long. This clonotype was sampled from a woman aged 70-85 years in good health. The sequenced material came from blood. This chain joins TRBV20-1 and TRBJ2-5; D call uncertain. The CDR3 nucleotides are TGCAGTGCTGATCTAAAAGAGACCCAGTACTTC. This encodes CSADLKETQYF.